Listed here are 27 T cell receptor beta chains from one sample, sequenced in a study of CD8 T cells in ankylosing spondylitis. A single record per CDR3 protein comes from TCRdb applying MiXCR to the 5' RACE reads. The sample lists approximately 130,000 distinct CDR3 sequences, roughly 11% occurring once. Source material: blood, either unsorted or a sorted T cell fraction (not recorded which). These receptors all stem from a female donor with ankylosing spondylitis or in good health (not recorded which).

This clonotype was observed many times. CDR3 coding DNA: TGTGCCAGCAGCCGTCTAGCGGGTGACACAGATACGCAGTATTTT. It codes for CASSRLAGDTDTQYF. The chain recombines TRBV3-1 with TRBJ2-3, with 8 positions matching TRBD2. From germline, CDR1 is LGHDT and CDR2 YNNKEL (reference sequence). The ends lost 4 bases at V and 2 bases at J; junction bases unmatched: 5. CDR3 length equals 15 residues.

This clonotype has ten or more counts. The chain recombines TRBV5-1 with TRBJ1-1, with TRBD1 as a possible D gene (5 bases). The V gene's germline CDR1 is SGHRS and CDR2 YFSETQ. The V and J ends lost 7 bases and 7 bases respectively, with 8 bases between them. The CDR3 consists of 10 residues. In DNA form, the CDR3 reads TGCGCCAGCCGGGGGGTTGAAGCTTTCTTT. This encodes CASRGVEAFF.

J is TRBJ2-7 and V is TRBV11-2; 8 nucleotides line up with TRBD2. From germline, CDR1 is SGHAT and CDR2 FQNNGV. CDR3 size: 13 residues. Losses at the gene ends were 5 bases for V and 6 bases for J; bases not matched to a gene: 6. CDR3 sequence reads: CASSPTGLVEQYF. As DNA, the CDR3 is TGTGCCAGCAGCCCTACGGGACTAGTCGAGCAGTACTTC. The complete variable domain, with remaining parts taken from reference TRBV11-2 and TRBJ2-7, reads EAGVAQSPRYKIIEKRQSVAFWCNPISGHATLYWYQQILGQGPKLLIQFQNNGVVDDSQLPKDRFSAERLKGVDSTLKIQPAKLEDSAVYLCASSPTGLVEQYFGPGTRLTVT.

This sequence joins TRBV6-1 and TRBJ2-1; TRBD2 might be the D (5 bases). Deletions cut 6 bases from V and 1 base from J, with 16 bases between. CDR1 is MNHNS, CDR2 SASEGT, per germline. The CDR3 has 16 residues. The DNA for the CDR3 is TGTGCCAGCAGCAGTTATCCCACGGGATCCTACAATGAGCAGTTCTTC. The encoded protein is CASSSYPTGSYNEQFF.

The chain uses TRBV29-1 and TRBJ1-5; D unclear. This CDR3 has 14 residues. Germline V CDR1 and CDR2: SQVTM, ANQGSEA. V gave up 4 bases and J gave up 3 bases, with 13 bases separating them. CDR3: CSVGGRQPNQPQHF. The CDR3 nucleotides read TGCAGCGTTGGTGGTCGGCAACCCAATCAGCCCCAGCATTTT.

This clonotype showed up many times. The rearrangement uses TRBV20-1 and TRBJ2-7; 8 bases line up with TRBD2. J lost 3 bases, V lost 1 base, and 5 bases had no gene match. This CDR3 comprises 14 residues. The germline V gene encodes CDR1 DFQATT and CDR2 SNEGSKA (reference sequence). CDR3 residues: CSARVGGGNYEQYF. The CDR3 coding sequence is TGCAGTGCTAGAGTTGGCGGGGGGAACTACGAGCAGTACTTC.

This clonotype was seen many times. The chain combines TRBV7-6 with TRBJ2-1; no reliable D call. The CDR3 loop spans 12 amino acids. V lost 5 bases to trimming and J lost 6 bases, with 8 bases between them. CDR1 and CDR2 from the germline V gene are SGHVS and FNYEAQ. The CDR3 DNA reads as TGTGCCAGCAGCGCGCTCCCCAATGAGCAGTTCTTC. Translating it yields CASSALPNEQFF.

This clonotype was counted at least ten times. V and J are TRBV29-1 and TRBJ2-2; D assignment may be TRBD1 or TRBD2 (6 bases each). Trimming shortened V by 1 base and J by 7 bases, and 16 bases separated the two germline ends. Germline V CDR1 and CDR2: SQVTM, ANQGSEA. This CDR3 comprises 15 residues. The CDR3 DNA sequence: TGCAGCGTTGAAGGCCTACAGGGACTCGACGGGGAGCTGTTTTTT. Residues: CSVEGLQGLDGELFF.

This clonotype was found many times. The chain carries TRBV5-5 and TRBJ1-1; D might be TRBD1 (5 bases). Germline V gene data show CDR1 as SGHKS and CDR2 as YYEKEE (reference sequence). The V end lost 0 bases, the J end lost 0 bases, and 12 bases lay between the germline ends. The CDR3 extends over 16 amino acids. The CDR3 is CASSLGLKGLNTEAFF. In nucleotides, the CDR3 is TGTGCCAGCAGCTTGGGATTGAAGGGGCTGAACACTGAAGCTTTCTTT.

This clonotype was picked up many times. The genes are TRBV10-3 and TRBJ1-3; D is perhaps TRBD1 (5 bases). Germline CDR1 ENHRY, CDR2 SYGVKD. The V end lost 6 bases, the J end lost 0 bases, and 9 bases lay between the germline ends. This CDR3 region has 14 residues. This CDR3 is CAIRRGDSGNTIYF. DNA for the CDR3: TGTGCCATCAGGAGGGGAGACTCTGGAAACACCATATATTTT.

A word on this clonotype: A much larger clone lies one base from this, so it may be a read error. The chain couples TRBV7-8 to TRBJ1-5, with no clear D. Germline-derived CDR1 and CDR2 are SGHVS and FQNEAQ. CDR3 length equals 15 residues. V was clipped by 4 bases and J by 5 bases, with 15 bases between them. The CDR3 DNA follows: TGTGCCAGCAGCTCAGTCGGAGGTGGGCATCAGCCCCAGCATTTT. This translates into CASSSVGGGHQPQHF.

There are many counts of this clonotype. V and J are TRBV20-1 and TRBJ2-1; 8 positions agree with TRBD1. After removal of 6 bases from V and 9 bases from J, the junction contained 10 bases not matched to a gene. Germline V lookup: CDR1 DFQATT, CDR2 SNEGSKA (reference sequence). The CDR3 has 13 residues. In nucleotides, the CDR3 is TGCAGTGCAGACGCAGGGGGCGGTGGTGAGCAGTTCTTC. This encodes CSADAGGGGEQFF.

As to this clonotype: A much larger clonotype is one base distant, so this may be a read error. The CDR3 spells CASRMREGYELYF. CDR3 DNA sequence: TGTGCCAGCAGAATGAGAGAGGGGTACGAGCTGTACTTC. V gene TRBV12-3 or TRBV12-4 combines with J gene TRBJ2-7; D could derive from TRBD1 or TRBD2 (5 bases each). The CDR3 runs 13 residues.

This clonotype appeared many times. V and J are TRBV6-4 and TRBJ1-5; D is undetermined. This CDR3 spans 14 amino acids. The germline V and J ends were trimmed by 6 bases and 2 bases, with 11 bases remaining between them. Germline V lookup: CDR1 MRHNA, CDR2 SNTAGT. The CDR3 protein is CASRRDWGNQPQHF. In nucleotides, the CDR3 is TGTGCCAGCAGAAGGGATTGGGGCAATCAGCCCCAGCATTTT.

The table lists this clonotype with many counts. The rearrangement joins TRBV29-1 to TRBJ1-1, with 8 bases aligning to TRBD1. CDR1 is SQVTM, CDR2 ANQGSEA, per germline. V shed 4 bases, J shed 5 bases, and the junction held 12 bases outside the gene matches. This CDR3 is built from 15 residues. CDR3 sequence: CSVAPRTGWVTEAFF. CDR3 bases: TGCAGCGTTGCCCCTCGGACAGGGTGGGTGACTGAAGCTTTCTTT.

This clonotype has ten or more counts. The chain joins TRBV5-1 to TRBJ1-1; tentatively, D is TRBD1 (6 bases). This CDR3 is 14 amino acids long. Trimming stripped 2 bases from V and 4 bases from J, with 12 bases between. Germline V gives CDR1 SGHRS, CDR2 YFSETQ. CDR3: CASSLGGGGTEAFF. CDR3 sequence (DNA): TGCGCCAGCAGCTTAGGAGGGGGGGGCACTGAAGCTTTCTTT.

The table lists this clonotype with many counts. V is TRBV5-1 and J is TRBJ1-5, with 7 bases lining up with TRBD1. V dropped 1 base and J dropped 1; count of bases not matched to a gene: 2. CDR3 length: 15 residues. The germline V gene has CDR1 SGHRS and CDR2 YFSETQ. CDR3 amino acids: CASSLQGDSNQPQHF. Written as DNA, the CDR3 is TGCGCCAGCAGCTTGCAGGGGGACAGCAATCAGCCCCAGCATTTT.

As regards this clonotype: With a much larger clone just one base away, this may be a read error. The rearrangement links TRBV12-3 or TRBV12-4 to TRBJ1-6; 7 bases agree with TRBD1. This CDR3 has 16 amino acids. Unmatched junction bases numbered 16, after V lost 6 bases and J lost 11 bases. The CDR3 loop is CASSPRGSYSDPPLHF. CDR3 sequence (DNA): TGTGCCAGCAGCCCCAGGGGGTCATACTCGGATCCACCCCTCCACTTT.

Ten or more counts support this clonotype. This chain connects TRBV12-3 or TRBV12-4 to TRBJ2-7; TRBD2 matches 7 bases. V shed 5 bases, J shed 5 bases, and the junction held 9 bases outside the gene matches. CDR3 size: 14 residues. In DNA form, the CDR3 reads TGTGCCAGCAGTACCCCGGGGGGATCAAACGAGCAGTACTTC. It encodes CASSTPGGSNEQYF.

This clonotype has ten or more counts. The chain employs TRBV24-1 and TRBJ2-1; unclear D gene. CDR3 length: 15 amino acids. V lost 5 bases, J lost 3 bases, and 13 bases lay in between. The V gene's germline CDR1 is KGHDR and CDR2 SFDVKD. CDR3 sequence reads: CATSALGQDYNEQFF. DNA for the CDR3: TGTGCCACCAGTGCCCTGGGCCAAGACTACAATGAGCAGTTCTTC.

This clonotype was counted many times. V and J are TRBV7-9 and TRBJ2-7, with unresolved D. Trimming took 8 bases from V and 1 from J, leaving 15 bases between them. There are 14 residues in the CDR3. CDR1 and CDR2 (germline): SEHNR, FQNEAQ (reference sequence). In DNA, the CDR3 is TGTGCCAGCTCCCCGGCGGAAGATTCCTACGAGCAGTACTTC. Its protein is CASSPAEDSYEQYF.

The chain carries TRBV2 and TRBJ1-5; D remains ambiguous. CDR1 SNHLY and CDR2 FYNNEI come from the germline V gene. Trimming pared 4 bases from V and 4 bases from J, leaving 11 bases between. The CDR3 length is 14 residues. The CDR3, as DNA: TGTGCCAGCAGTGGTTTCCTAGGTAATCAGCCCCAGCATTTT. Translating it yields CASSGFLGNQPQHF. The full variable domain, in which reference TRBV2 and TRBJ1-5 provide the parts outside the CDR3, is EPEVTQTPSHQVTQMGQEVILRCVPISNHLYFYWYRQILGQKVEFLVSFYNNEISEKSEIFDDQFSVERPDGSNFTLKIRSTKLEDSAMYFCASSGFLGNQPQHFGDGTRLSIL.

The table lists this clonotype with many counts. The CDR3 protein is CASSPIGTVREFF. The CDR3 DNA follows: TGTGCCAGCAGTCCAATAGGGACTGTGAGGGAGTTCTTC. V and J are TRBV7-9 and TRBJ2-1, with D possibly being TRBD2 (6 bases). Germline CDR1 SEHNR, CDR2 FQNEAQ (reference sequence). The CDR3 spans 13 residues. Trimming pared 6 bases from V and 14 bases from J, leaving 20 bases between.

This clonotype has ten or more counts. The chain carries TRBV20-1 and TRBJ2-1; D is ambiguous. Germline assignment: CDR1 DFQATT and CDR2 SNEGSKA (reference sequence). CDR3 length: 10 amino acids. Between the trimmed V and J ends, which lost 7 bases and 6 bases, there was a span of 7 bases. Here the CDR3 DNA reads TGCAGTGTTCGAGGCAATGAGCAGTTCTTC. Its translation: CSVRGNEQFF.

This clonotype was picked up many times. This chain uses TRBV10-3 with TRBJ1-2, with D perhaps matching TRBD1 (5 bases). V lost 0 bases and J 4 bases, leaving 9 bases between the germline ends. Germline V lookup: CDR1 ENHRY, CDR2 SYGVKD. This CDR3 region has 14 residues. Here the CDR3 DNA reads TGTGCCATCAGTGAGTCGGGCGGGGGCTATGGCTACACCTTC. It codes for CAISESGGGYGYTF.

This clonotype showed up many times. V is TRBV20-1 and J is TRBJ1-1, with D perhaps TRBD1 (5 bases). Per germline, CDR1 DFQATT and CDR2 SNEGSKA (reference sequence). V was shortened by 0 bases and J by 4 bases, with 15 bases between the two germline ends. This CDR3 contains 15 residues. For the CDR3, the DNA is TGCAGTGCTAGAGATCGTCGCAGGGTGGGCACTGAAGCTTTCTTT. This gives the protein CSARDRRRVGTEAFF.

This clonotype was seen many times. In nucleotides, the CDR3 is TGCGCCAGCAGCCCCCGTGGTTCCCTAGCGGGGGGATACAATGAGCAGTTCTTC. It yields the protein CASSPRGSLAGGYNEQFF. The genes are TRBV4-1 and TRBJ2-1; TRBD2 matches at 11 bases. Unmatched junction bases numbered 12, after V lost 4 bases and J lost 4 bases. Germline V lookup: CDR1 MGHRA, CDR2 YSYEKL. The CDR3 contains 18 residues.